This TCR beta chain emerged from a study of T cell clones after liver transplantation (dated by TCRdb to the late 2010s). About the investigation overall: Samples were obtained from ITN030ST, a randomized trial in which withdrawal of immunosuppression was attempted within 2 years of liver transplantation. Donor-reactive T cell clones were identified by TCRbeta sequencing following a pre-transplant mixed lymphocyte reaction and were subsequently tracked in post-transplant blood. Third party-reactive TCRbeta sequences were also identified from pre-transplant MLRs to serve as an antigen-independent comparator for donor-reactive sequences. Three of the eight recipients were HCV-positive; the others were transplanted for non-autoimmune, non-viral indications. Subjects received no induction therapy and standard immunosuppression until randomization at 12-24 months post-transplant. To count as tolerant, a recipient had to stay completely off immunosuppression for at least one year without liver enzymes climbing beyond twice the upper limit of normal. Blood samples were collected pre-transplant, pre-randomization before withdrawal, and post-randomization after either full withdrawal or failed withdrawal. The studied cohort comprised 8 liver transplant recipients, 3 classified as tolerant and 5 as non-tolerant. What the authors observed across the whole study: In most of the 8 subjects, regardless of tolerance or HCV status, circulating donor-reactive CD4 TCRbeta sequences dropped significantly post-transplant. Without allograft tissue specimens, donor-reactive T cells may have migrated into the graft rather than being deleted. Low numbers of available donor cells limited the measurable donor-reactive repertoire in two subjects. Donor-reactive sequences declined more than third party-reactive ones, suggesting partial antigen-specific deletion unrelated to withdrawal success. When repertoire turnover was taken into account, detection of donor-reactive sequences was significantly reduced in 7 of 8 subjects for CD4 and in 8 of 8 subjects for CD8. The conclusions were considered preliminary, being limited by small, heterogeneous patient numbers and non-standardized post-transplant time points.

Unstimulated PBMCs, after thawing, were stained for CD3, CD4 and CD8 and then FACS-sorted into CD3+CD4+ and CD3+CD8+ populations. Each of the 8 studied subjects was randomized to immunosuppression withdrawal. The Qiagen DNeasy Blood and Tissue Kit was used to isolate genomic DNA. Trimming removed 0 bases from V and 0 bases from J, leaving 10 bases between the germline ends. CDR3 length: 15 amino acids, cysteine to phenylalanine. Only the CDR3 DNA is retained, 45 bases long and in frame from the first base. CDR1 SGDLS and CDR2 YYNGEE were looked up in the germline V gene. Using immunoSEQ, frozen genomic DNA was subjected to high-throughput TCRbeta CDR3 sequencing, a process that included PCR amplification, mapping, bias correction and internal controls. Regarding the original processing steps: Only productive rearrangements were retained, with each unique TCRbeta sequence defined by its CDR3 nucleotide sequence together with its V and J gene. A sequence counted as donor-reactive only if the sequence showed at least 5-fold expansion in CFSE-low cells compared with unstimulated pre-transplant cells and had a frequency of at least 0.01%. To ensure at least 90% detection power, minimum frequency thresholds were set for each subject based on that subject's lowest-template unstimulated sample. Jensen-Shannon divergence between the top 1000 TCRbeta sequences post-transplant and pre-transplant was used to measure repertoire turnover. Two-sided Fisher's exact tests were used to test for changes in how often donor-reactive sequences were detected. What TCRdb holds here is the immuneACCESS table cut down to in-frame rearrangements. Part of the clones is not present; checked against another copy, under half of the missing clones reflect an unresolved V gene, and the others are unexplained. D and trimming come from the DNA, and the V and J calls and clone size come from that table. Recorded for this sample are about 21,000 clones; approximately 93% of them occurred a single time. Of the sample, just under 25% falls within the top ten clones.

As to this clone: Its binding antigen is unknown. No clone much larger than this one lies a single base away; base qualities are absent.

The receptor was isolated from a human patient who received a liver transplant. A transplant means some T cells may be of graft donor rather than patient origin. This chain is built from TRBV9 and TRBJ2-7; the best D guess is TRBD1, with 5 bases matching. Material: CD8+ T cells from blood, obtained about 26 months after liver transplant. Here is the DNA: TGTGCCAGCAGCGTAGGGGGCCTGAGCTCCTACGAGCAGTACTTC. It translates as CASSVGGLSSYEQYF.